This T cell receptor beta chain was obtained from a study of regulatory T cells in long-lasting Graves disease. Germline lookup yields CDR1 ENHRY and CDR2 SYGVKD. V shed 2 bases, J shed 4 bases, and the junction held 10 bases outside the gene matches. The CDR3 totals 16 residues. Time point: newly diagnosed GD, antithyroid drugs for less than 3 months. RNA isolated from PBMCs was used to make the TCR library. This clonotype was seen a handful of times. Arm-PCR with iRepertoire HTBI primers amplified the CDR3 regions for these TCR beta libraries. In TCRdb, the multiplex PCR reads were re-called with MiXCR into one record per CDR3 protein. The sample holds approximately 390,000 distinct CDR3 sequences, 15% to 20% seen once. The same specimen was also included in a second study, on T cells in Graves' hyperthyroidism and ophthalmopathy. That source adds: Patients aged 18 to 65 with hyperthyroidism were newly diagnosed, with duration under 2 months. The study used the HTBI primer set for a first-round RT-PCR of the TCR CDR3.

The sequence was obtained from a young woman with Graves disease. Here the sequenced sample was peripheral blood mononuclear cells (PBMCs), taken at new diagnosis, from a patient treated with antithyroid drugs. J is TRBJ2-7 and V is TRBV10-3; 8 bases align to TRBD1. The CDR3: CAISEPPGQGAYEQYF. The DNA of the CDR3 is TGTGCCATCAGTGAGCCCCCCGGGCAGGGGGCTTACGAGCAGTACTTC.